This T cell receptor (beta chain) is drawn from a study of control samples from healthy donors and cancer patients. Assay used: immunoSEQ multiplex PCR; TCRdb lists only in-frame clones, some missing. The table shows around 100,000 clones, with over 85% occurring only once. The germline V gene encodes CDR1 MDHEN and CDR2 SYDVKM. This CDR3 spans 14 amino acids. V dropped 5 bases and J dropped 2 bases, with 13 bases sitting between them. This TCR derives from a human donor in good health. The donor label of this sample is uncertain. The specimen was blood. This chain uses TRBV28 with TRBJ2-7, with D perhaps TRBD1 (6 bases). CDR3 nucleotide sequence: TGTGCCAGCAGTACCCAACAGGGCCCCTACGAGCAGTACTTC. It yields the protein CASSTQQGPYEQYF.